This T cell receptor beta chain stems from a study of spatial heterogeneity in lung cancer. Study-level background: There were, on average, more than 9.5 raw-read appearances for each unique TCR and UMI combination.

Study-wide results and caveats: Ubiquitous, expanded tumor-derived TCRs were more frequently observed in blood at resection than at follow-up.

This clonotype was detected many times. What it recognizes is unknown. Time point here: sample taken at primary tumor resection. No cell sorting; template was whole RNA from tumor, lung tissue or PBMC. Samples were obtained from roughly 65 donors, all untreated early-stage non-small cell lung cancer patients. The library protocol tagged each TCR cDNA with a unique molecular identifier. Each CDR3 protein is one row after TCRdb ran MiXCR on the 5' RACE reads. Found here are under 25,000 distinct CDR3 sequences, approximately 6.6% of them singletons; the top ten hold around 15%. The CDR3 contains 11 residues. Germline V CDR1 and CDR2: MDHEN, SYDVKM. V lost 6 bases, J lost 9 bases, and 12 bases lay in between.

This chain uses TRBV28 with TRBJ2-7, with a tentative D call TRBD2 (6 bases). This TCR came from a male donor with early-stage non-small cell lung cancer. The material sequenced was PBMCs, taken at surgery. The CDR3 bases are TGTGCCAGCAGCTGGGCCGGGAGGCAGTACTTC. Protein: CASSWAGRQYF.